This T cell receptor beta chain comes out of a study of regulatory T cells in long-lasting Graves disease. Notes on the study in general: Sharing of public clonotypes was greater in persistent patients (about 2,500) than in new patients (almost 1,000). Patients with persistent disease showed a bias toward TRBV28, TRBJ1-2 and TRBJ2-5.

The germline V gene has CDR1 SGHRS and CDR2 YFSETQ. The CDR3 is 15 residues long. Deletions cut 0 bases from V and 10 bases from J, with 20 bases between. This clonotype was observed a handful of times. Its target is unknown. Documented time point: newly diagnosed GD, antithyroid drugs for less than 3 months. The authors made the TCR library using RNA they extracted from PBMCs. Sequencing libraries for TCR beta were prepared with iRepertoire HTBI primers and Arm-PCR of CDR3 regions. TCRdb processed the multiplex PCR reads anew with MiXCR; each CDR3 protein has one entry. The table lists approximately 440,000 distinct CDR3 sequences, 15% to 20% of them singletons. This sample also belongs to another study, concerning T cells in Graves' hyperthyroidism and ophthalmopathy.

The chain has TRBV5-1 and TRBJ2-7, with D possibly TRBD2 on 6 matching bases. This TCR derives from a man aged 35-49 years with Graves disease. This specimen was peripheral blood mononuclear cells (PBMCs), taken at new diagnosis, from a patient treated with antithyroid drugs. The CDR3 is CASSLGGTSLKTQYF. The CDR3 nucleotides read TGCGCCAGCAGCTTGGGGGGGACTTCCTTAAAGACACAGTACTTC.